The 11 T cell receptor beta chains given below trace back to one sample, sequenced in a study of blood T cell repertoires in COVID-19. Assay used: immunoSEQ multiplex PCR; TCRdb lists only in-frame clones, some missing. Of more than 150,000 clones listed, about nine tenths are singletons. The sample comprised peripheral blood. Receptor source: a man aged 35-49 years with acute or convalescent COVID-19.

V and J are TRBV6-5 and TRBJ1-5; 9 bases match TRBD1. The CDR3 has 13 residues. Unmatched junction bases numbered 5, after V lost 10 bases and J lost 4 bases. Germline V gene data show CDR1 as MNHEY and CDR2 as SVGAGI. In DNA form, the CDR3 reads TGTGCCACCCGACAGGGGGTGAATCAGCCCCAGCATTTT. It translates to CATRQGVNQPQHF.

This clone turned up a few times. V gene TRBV5-1 combines with J gene TRBJ1-6; perhaps TRBD1 as D (5 bases). CDR1 is SGHRS and CDR2 is YFSETQ in the germline V gene. Trimming pared 0 bases from V and 7 bases from J, leaving 11 bases between. This CDR3 is built from 15 residues. The CDR3 DNA follows: TGCGCCAGCAGCTTGGGCGGGGGGGAAAATTCACCCCTCCACTTT. Residues: CASSLGGGENSPLHF.

The chain couples TRBV5-1 to TRBJ2-1; TRBD2 might be the D (6 bases). Germline-derived CDR1 and CDR2 are SGHRS and YFSETQ. The CDR3 contains 18 residues. Deletions cut 4 bases from V and 4 bases from J, with 24 bases between. CDR3 region: CASSLRVGGRGHYNEQFF. CDR3 bases: TGCGCCAGCAGCCTCCGGGTGGGGGGTCGGGGCCATTACAATGAGCAGTTCTTC.

The rearrangement links TRBV6-5 to TRBJ1-1; the D gene is possibly TRBD1 (5 bases). Trimming stripped 4 bases from V and 0 bases from J, with 9 bases between. The CDR3 contains 14 residues. Germline CDR1 and CDR2: MNHEY and SVGAGI. CDR3 residues: CASSFDSMNTEAFF. The CDR3 nucleotides read TGTGCCAGCAGTTTTGACAGCATGAACACTGAAGCTTTCTTT.

The chain carries TRBV19 and TRBJ2-4; TRBD2 aligns across 14 bases. The V and J ends lost 6 bases and 4 bases, in that order; junction bases with no gene match: 11. The CDR3 runs to 18 residues. Germline assignment: CDR1 LNHDA and CDR2 SQIVND (reference sequence). The CDR3 coding sequence is TGTGCCAGTAGGAAGACTAGCGGGGGGGCCGGGGGGAAAAACATTCAGTACTTC. As protein: CASRKTSGGAGGKNIQYF. Complete variable domain (other parts from reference TRBV19 and TRBJ2-4): DGGITQSPKYLFRKEGQNVTLSCEQNLNHDAMYWYRQDPGQGLRLIYYSQIVNDFQKGDIAEGYSVSREKKESFPLTVTSAQKNPTAFYLCASRKTSGGAGGKNIQYFGAGTRLSVL.

The chain has TRBV5-6 and TRBJ2-3, with 9 bases identical to TRBD2. CDR1 and CDR2 (germline): SGHDT, YYEEEE. The CDR3 runs 15 residues. V dropped 1 base and J dropped 5; count of bases not matched to a gene: 5. The CDR3 DNA reads as TGTGCCAGCAGCTTGAAGCGGGGGGCGGGAGATACGCAGTATTTT. This encodes CASSLKRGAGDTQYF.

The rearrangement uses TRBV15 and TRBJ2-7, with TRBD1 matching over 9 bases. Unmatched junction bases numbered 9, after V lost 2 bases and J lost 4 bases. The CDR3 has 16 amino acids. The germline V gene encodes CDR1 LNHNV and CDR2 YYDKDF (reference sequence). The CDR3 sequence is CATSRSDRGTMYEQYF. CDR3 bases: TGTGCCACCAGCAGAAGTGACAGGGGGACCATGTACGAGCAGTACTTC.

V is TRBV5-1 and J is TRBJ2-1; TRBD1 matches 9 bases. V trimming: 5 bases; J trimming: 7 bases; junction bases outside the gene matches: 7. Germline V CDR1 and CDR2: SGHRS, YFSETQ. The CDR3 consists of 14 residues. The CDR3 here is CASRGQGLGNEQFF. The CDR3 region has the DNA TGCGCCAGCAGAGGACAGGGGTTAGGGAATGAGCAGTTCTTC.

The chain links TRBV7-9 to TRBJ2-7; a weak D match, TRBD2 (6 bases). This CDR3 has 12 residues. V lost 6 bases to trimming and J lost 6 bases, with 12 bases between them. Germline-derived CDR1 and CDR2 are SEHNR and FQNEAQ (reference sequence). CDR3: CASSPDGGEQYF. As DNA, the CDR3 is TGTGCCAGCAGTCCAGACGGGGGCGAGCAGTACTTC.

The CDR3 loop is CASSEEAAYNEQFF. CDR3 in DNA: TGTGCCAGCAGTGAAGAAGCGGCCTACAATGAGCAGTTCTTC. The chain uses TRBV6-1 and TRBJ2-1, with D possibly being TRBD2 (5 bases). Germline CDR1 is MNHNS and CDR2 is SASEGT. Trimming took 1 base from V and 2 from J, leaving 6 bases between them. This CDR3 spans 14 amino acids.

V gene TRBV6-5 combines with J gene TRBJ2-1; 7 bases are a match to TRBD2. The germline V gene has CDR1 MNHEY and CDR2 SVGAGI. CDR3 size: 14 residues. The J segment lost 5 bases and the V segment lost 6 bases, leaving 7 bases of the junction unmatched. The CDR3 sequence: CASRNAGVDNEQFF. Written as DNA, the CDR3 is TGTGCCAGCAGGAATGCGGGGGTTGACAATGAGCAGTTCTTC.